These 22 T cell receptor beta chains originate from one sample sequenced in a study of cytomegalovirus exposure and HLA in healthy donors. PCR was performed using 60 Vbeta and 13 Jbeta primers. This table comes from immunoSEQ multiplex PCR, and its TCRdb copy is limited to in-frame clones, with some not included. The sample has about 180,000 clones, 70% to 85% seen once. Sequencing used PBMCs. These receptors came from a girl under 10 years old in good health and CMV-seropositive.

This clone was counted between two and nine times. V usage is TRBV6-6 and J usage is TRBJ1-4, with D perhaps TRBD1 (6 bases). This CDR3 is built from 14 residues. V was shortened by 2 bases and J by 8 bases, with 12 bases between the two germline ends. The germline V gene has CDR1 MNHNY and CDR2 SVGAGI (reference sequence). CDR3 in DNA: TGTGCCAGCAGTTACCTGGGTAGGGGGGAAAAACTGTTTTTT. Its protein product is CASSYLGRGEKLFF.

The genes are TRBV2 and TRBJ1-2, with D possibly being TRBD1 (5 bases). CDR3 length equals 13 residues. Looked up from germline, CDR1 is SNHLY and CDR2 is FYNNEI. V was pared by 2 bases and J by 7 bases, with 11 bases between. As DNA, the CDR3 is TGTGCCAGCAGTGAACAGGGATCTATTGGCTACACCTTC. Its protein is CASSEQGSIGYTF.

The chain is built from TRBV5-6 and TRBJ2-7; 10 bases line up with TRBD2. The CDR3 sequence is 18 residues long. Germline CDR1 is SGHDT and CDR2 is YYEEEE. With 0 bases clipped from V and 4 bases from J, the junction kept 13 bases outside the gene matches. The CDR3 protein is CASSLVQAGGPQRYEQYF. The CDR3 bases are TGTGCCAGCAGCTTGGTTCAAGCGGGAGGGCCCCAACGATACGAGCAGTACTTC. The full variable domain, with the rest looked up from reference TRBV5-6 and TRBJ2-7, is DAGVTQSPTHLIKTRGQQVTLRCSPKSGHDTVSWYQQALGQGPQFIFQYYEEEERQRGNFPDRFSGHQFPNYSSELNVNALLLGDSALYLCASSLVQAGGPQRYEQYFGPGTRLTVT.

This sequence joins TRBV15 and TRBJ2-2; 7 nucleotides line up with TRBD2. The CDR3 is 17 amino acids. V lost 0 bases to trimming and J lost 7 bases; unmatched junction nucleotides: 11. The germline CDR1 and CDR2 sequences are LNHNV and YYDKDF (reference sequence). CDR3 in DNA: TGTGCCACCAGCAGAGATGGCGGGAGAATCTGGGTCGGGGAGCTGTTTTTT. Its translation is CATSRDGGRIWVGELFF.

This chain uses TRBV4-1 with TRBJ2-5; a possible D gene is TRBD1 (6 bases). Matching the DNA end better, TRBJ2-7 makes the J call doubtful. The CDR3 runs 16 residues. CDR1 is MGHRA, CDR2 YSYEKL, per germline. The CDR3 reads CASSQEQGEGQYEQYF. The DNA of the CDR3 is TGCGCCAGCAGCCAAGAACAGGGAGAAGGCCAATACGAGCAGTACTTC.

This chain links TRBV27 with TRBJ2-1; 7 bases are shared with TRBD1. There are 13 residues in the CDR3. Germline CDR1 reads MNHEY; CDR2 reads SMNVEV (reference sequence). J was trimmed by 7 bases and V by 7 bases; bases with no gene match: 7. The chain's CDR3 is CASTPDRRNEQFF. In DNA, the CDR3 is TGTGCCAGCACTCCGGACAGGCGGAATGAGCAGTTCTTC.

This sequence joins TRBV28 and TRBJ2-5, with D perhaps TRBD2 (5 bases). CDR1 is MDHEN, CDR2 SYDVKM, per germline. The CDR3 is made up of 17 amino acids. V was shortened by 5 bases and J by 2 bases, with 21 bases between the two germline ends. The CDR3 is CASSMRQQRLEQETQYF. In DNA, the CDR3 is TGTGCCAGCAGTATGAGACAACAGCGGCTAGAACAAGAGACCCAGTACTTC.

CDR3 loop: CASSLDSRNEQFF. The CDR3 region has the DNA TGTGCCAGCAGCTTAGACTCCCGGAATGAGCAGTTCTTC. The J gene is TRBJ2-1, the V gene TRBV11-3, with D hard to call. Trimming took 0 bases from V and 7 from J, leaving 7 bases between them. CDR1 SGHNT and CDR2 YENEEA come from the germline V gene. The CDR3 runs to 13 residues.

The chain recombines TRBV7-9 with TRBJ1-4; D is undetermined. With 8 bases removed from V and 0 bases from J, the gap between germline ends came to 13 bases. From germline, CDR1 is SEHNR and CDR2 FQNEAQ (reference sequence). The CDR3 contains 15 residues. The CDR3 DNA sequence: TGTGCCAGCGGAGGGCACAGAGCAACTAATGAAAAACTGTTTTTT. As protein: CASGGHRATNEKLFF.

This chain uses TRBV5-6 with TRBJ2-7, with 7 bases matching TRBD1. Trimming at V came to 4 bases and at J to 2 bases, leaving 9 bases not matched to a gene. This CDR3 comprises 15 residues. Germline CDR1 reads SGHDT; CDR2 reads YYEEEE. The chain's CDR3 is CASSTIQGETYEQYF. CDR3 DNA sequence: TGTGCCAGCAGCACCATTCAGGGGGAAACCTACGAGCAGTACTTC.

V is TRBV4-1 and J is TRBJ1-4; D ambiguous. Trimming took 4 bases from V and 5 from J, leaving 11 bases between them. Germline loops: CDR1 MGHRA, CDR2 YSYEKL. This CDR3 is built from 14 residues. The CDR3 spells CASSPLGFNEKLFF. The CDR3 nucleotides read TGCGCCAGCAGCCCCCTCGGGTTCAATGAAAAACTGTTTTTT.

CDR3 region: CASRRETGAALEAFF. The CDR3 DNA sequence: TGTGCCAGCAGGAGGGAGACAGGGGCCGCTTTAGAAGCTTTCTTT. The V gene is TRBV6-1, the J gene TRBJ1-1; 8 positions agree with TRBD1. J gave up 8 bases and V 6 bases, and 14 bases lay outside the gene matches. The CDR3 is 15 amino acids. The V gene's germline CDR1 is MNHNS and CDR2 SASEGT.

The genes are TRBV28 and TRBJ1-1; D ambiguous. Germline V gene sequence: CDR1 MDHEN, CDR2 SYDVKM. The length of the CDR3 is 14 residues. The V and J ends lost 11 bases and 3 bases respectively, with 19 bases between them. The CDR3 region has the DNA TGTGCCCAATCAGCCCCTACGGGGTACACTGAAGCTTTCTTT. The encoded protein is CAQSAPTGYTEAFF. Combining the CDR3 with reference TRBV28 and TRBJ1-1 gives the whole variable domain DVKVTQSSRYLVKRTGEKVFLECVQDMDHENMFWYRQDPGLGLRLIYFSYDVKMKEKGDIPEGYSVSREKKERFSLILESASTNQTSMYLCAQSAPTGYTEAFFGQGTRLTVV.

The chain is built from TRBV7-8 and TRBJ1-1, with D perhaps matching TRBD1 (6 bases). The CDR3 totals 15 residues. The germline CDR1 and CDR2 sequences are SGHVS and FQNEAQ. Trimming took 10 bases from V and 5 from J, leaving 23 bases between them. CDR3 residues: CATLRGGGGETEAFF. DNA for the CDR3: TGTGCCACCCTTCGCGGGGGCGGGGGAGAAACTGAAGCTTTCTTT.

The chain is built from TRBV30 and TRBJ1-5; D call uncertain. Trimming took 1 base from V and 3 from J, leaving 16 bases between them. Germline V gene lookup returns CDR1 GTSNPN and CDR2 SVGIG (reference sequence). CDR3 length: 16 amino acids. CDR3 DNA: TGTGCCTGGAGTGGGAGCCTTGGGAGCTCCAATCAGCCCCAGCATTTT. This codes for CAWSGSLGSSNQPQHF.

The chain joins TRBV11-2 to TRBJ1-1; D gene uncertain. V lost 5 bases, J lost 0 bases, and 19 bases lay in between. The length of the CDR3 is 17 residues. CDR1 and CDR2 from the germline V gene are SGHAT and FQNNGV. The CDR3 is CASSQRPATSMNTEAFF. The DNA of the CDR3 is TGTGCCAGCAGCCAGAGGCCCGCAACCAGTATGAACACTGAAGCTTTCTTT.

V gene TRBV10-3 combines with J gene TRBJ1-1; 8 nucleotides align to TRBD1. V shed 10 bases, J shed 0 bases, and the junction held 13 bases outside the gene matches. Germline V gene sequence: CDR1 ENHRY, CDR2 SYGVKD. This CDR3 spans 16 amino acids. DNA for the CDR3: TGTGCCACCAGCAGCTTTAGGACAGGGATGAACACTGAAGCTTTCTTT. It encodes CATSSFRTGMNTEAFF.

The J gene is TRBJ2-7, the V gene TRBV6-6; no clear D gene. The CDR3 is 14 residues long. Germline CDR1 is MNHNY and CDR2 is SVGAGI (reference sequence). Deletions cut 5 bases from V and 2 bases from J, with 13 bases between. CDR3 in amino acids: CASSPTAFAYEQYF. The CDR3 nucleotides read TGTGCCAGCAGTCCTACAGCTTTCGCCTACGAGCAGTACTTC.

As regards this clone: The junction differs from germline at one of its ends, possibly a read error. The chain combines TRBV5-6 with TRBJ2-7; no firm D call. The CDR3 is made up of 11 amino acids. Germline CDR1 and CDR2: SGHDT and YYEEEE. The CDR3 sequence: CTSSTEYEQYF. The CDR3 nucleotides are TGTACCAGCAGTACAGAATACGAGCAGTACTTC.

The V and J genes are TRBV6-1 and TRBJ2-1; 7 bases align to TRBD1. Per germline, CDR1 MNHNS and CDR2 SASEGT. After removal of 6 bases from V and 5 bases from J, the junction contained 7 bases not matched to a gene. The length of the CDR3 is 14 residues. CDR3 coding DNA: TGTGCCAGCAGAACAGGGGAAGGGAACAATGAGCAGTTCTTC. It codes for CASRTGEGNNEQFF.

The J gene is TRBJ1-2, the V gene TRBV6-5, with D uncertain. CDR3 length: 13 residues. Deletions cut 6 bases from V and 8 bases from J, with 16 bases between. Germline CDR1 and CDR2: MNHEY and SVGAGI. This CDR3 reads CASSYLPPRGYTF. For the CDR3, the DNA is TGTGCCAGCAGCTACCTTCCTCCGCGCGGCTACACCTTC.

The chain has TRBV5-4 and TRBJ2-1; a weak D match, TRBD2 (6 bases). Germline V gene lookup returns CDR1 SGHNT and CDR2 YYREEE (reference sequence). Trimming removed 0 bases from V and 5 bases from J, with 12 bases in between. This CDR3 contains 15 residues. CDR3 in amino acids: CASSLAASVDNEQFF. The CDR3 nucleotides read TGTGCCAGCAGCTTGGCCGCTAGCGTGGACAATGAGCAGTTCTTC.